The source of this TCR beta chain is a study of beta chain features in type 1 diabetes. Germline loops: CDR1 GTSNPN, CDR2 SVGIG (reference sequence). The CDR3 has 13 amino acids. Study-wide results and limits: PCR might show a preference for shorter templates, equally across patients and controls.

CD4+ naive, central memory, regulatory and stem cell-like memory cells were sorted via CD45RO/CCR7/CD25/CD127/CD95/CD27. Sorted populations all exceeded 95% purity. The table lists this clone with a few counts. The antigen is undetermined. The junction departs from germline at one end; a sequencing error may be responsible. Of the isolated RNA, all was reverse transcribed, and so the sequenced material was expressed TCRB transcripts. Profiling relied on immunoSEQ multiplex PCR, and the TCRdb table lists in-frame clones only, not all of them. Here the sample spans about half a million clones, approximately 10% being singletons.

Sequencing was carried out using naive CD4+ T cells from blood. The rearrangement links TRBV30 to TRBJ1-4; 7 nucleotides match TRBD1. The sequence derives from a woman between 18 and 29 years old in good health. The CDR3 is CAWTPQRTGPASF. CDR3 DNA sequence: TGTGCCTGGACCCCCCAACGGACAGGACCAGCTTCCTTT.